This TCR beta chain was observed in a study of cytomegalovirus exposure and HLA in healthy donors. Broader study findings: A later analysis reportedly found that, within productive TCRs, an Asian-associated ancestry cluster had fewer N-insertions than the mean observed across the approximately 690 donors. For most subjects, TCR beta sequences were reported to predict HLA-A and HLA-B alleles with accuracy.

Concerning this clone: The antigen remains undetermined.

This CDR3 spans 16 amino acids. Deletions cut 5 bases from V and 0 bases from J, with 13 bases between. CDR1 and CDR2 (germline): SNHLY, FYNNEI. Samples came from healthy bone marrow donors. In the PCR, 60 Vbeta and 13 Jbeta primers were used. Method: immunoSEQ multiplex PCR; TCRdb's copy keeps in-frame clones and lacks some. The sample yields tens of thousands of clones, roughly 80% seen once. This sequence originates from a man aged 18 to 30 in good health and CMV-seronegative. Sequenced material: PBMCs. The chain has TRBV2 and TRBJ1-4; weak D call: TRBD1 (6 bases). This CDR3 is CASSPQGRTTNEKLFF. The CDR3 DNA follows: TGTGCCAGCAGTCCGCAGGGGAGAACAACTAATGAAAAACTGTTTTTT. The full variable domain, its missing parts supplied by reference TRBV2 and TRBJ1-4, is EPEVTQTPSHQVTQMGQEVILRCVPISNHLYFYWYRQILGQKVEFLVSFYNNEISEKSEIFDDQFSVERPDGSNFTLKIRSTKLEDSAMYFCASSPQGRTTNEKLFFGSGTQLSVL.